Sequencing of this T cell receptor (beta chain) was carried out in a study of OX40 agonist ivuxolimab in advanced cancers. Trimming took 0 bases from V and 1 from J, leaving 7 bases between them. This CDR3 has 14 amino acids. Germline CDR1 SGHTS, CDR2 YDEGEE. Here immunoSEQ multiplex PCR was the method, and the copy in TCRdb shows in-frame clones only, minus some. Here the sample spans around 94,000 clones, roughly 90% being singletons. The chain couples TRBV5-8 to TRBJ1-1; TRBD1 is a possible D gene (5 bases). The sample in question was CD4+ or CD8+ T cells sorted from blood, obtained in a trial of the OX40 agonist ivuxolimab. The receptor was isolated from an adult with an advanced solid tumor such as melanoma, head and neck, liver or kidney cancer. Written as DNA, the CDR3 is TGTGCCAGCAGCTTGGCCGGGGGGAACACTGAAGCTTTCTTT. This encodes CASSLAGGNTEAFF.